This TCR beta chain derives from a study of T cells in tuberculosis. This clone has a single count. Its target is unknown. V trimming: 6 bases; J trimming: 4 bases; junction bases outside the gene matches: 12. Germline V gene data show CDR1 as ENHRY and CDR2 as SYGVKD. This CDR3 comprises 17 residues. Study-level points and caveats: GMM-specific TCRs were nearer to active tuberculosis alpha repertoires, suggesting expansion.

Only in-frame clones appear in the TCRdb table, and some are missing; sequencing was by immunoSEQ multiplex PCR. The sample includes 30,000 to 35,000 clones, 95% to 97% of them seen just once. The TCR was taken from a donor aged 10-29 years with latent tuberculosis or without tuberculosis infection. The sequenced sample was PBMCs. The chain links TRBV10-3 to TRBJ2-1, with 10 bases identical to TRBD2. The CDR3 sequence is CAIRELEREGRYNEQFF. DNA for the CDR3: TGTGCCATCAGGGAGCTCGAGCGGGAGGGACGATACAATGAGCAGTTCTTC.